A selection of T cell receptor beta chains follows, all from one sample in a study of early T cells in non-severe SARS-CoV-2 infection. TCRdb reprocessed the 5' RACE reads via MiXCR and lists one record per CDR3 protein. The top ten hold roughly 7% of the sample, which has nearly 90,000 distinct CDR3 sequences, approximately 15% seen once. Specimen: whole blood. Source of these receptors: an adult who was a healthcare worker with PCR-confirmed SARS-CoV-2 infection or an uninfected control (not recorded which). Both conserved end residues are part of each CDR3. D genes are given only for firm matches. Not all rows give a size; the values are once, few, many and, for expanded clones, a class.

>NA|TRBJ1-4|14|NA|TRBV16
CASSQFKGPDRLYF
TGTGCCAGCAGCCAATTCAAAGGTCCGGACAGACTTTATTTT
>NA|TRBJ1-1|13|many|TRBV29-1
CSALHRVNTEAFF
TGCAGCGCTTTACATCGCGTCAACACTGAAGCTTTCTTT
>NA|TRBJ2-3|16|few|TRBV3-1
CASSQWKAGRTDTQYF
TGTGCCAGCAGCCAGTGGAAGGCGGGACGAACAGATACGCAGTATTTT
>NA|TRBJ2-5|14|few|TRBV5-4
CASSLKRVQETQYF
TGTGCCAGCAGCTTGAAGAGGGTACAAGAGACCCAGTACTTC
>NA|TRBJ2-7|12|NA|TRBV28
CASRDFSYEQYF
TGTGCCAGCCGGGACTTCTCCTACGAGCAGTACTTC
>TRBD2|TRBJ2-1|15|many|TRBV20-1
CSARDLAGATYEQFF
TGCAGTGCTAGAGATCTAGCGGGAGCGACCTATGAGCAGTTCTTC
>TRBD1|TRBJ1-5|18|few|TRBV6-5
CASSPGQVGGANNQPQHF
TGTGCCAGCAGTCCCGGACAGGTGGGGGGAGCGAACAATCAGCCCCAGCATTTT
>TRBD1|TRBJ2-7|15|few|TRBV5-4
CASSLLSGQAYEQYF
TGTGCCAGCAGCTTGCTTTCCGGACAGGCCTACGAGCAGTACTTC
>NA|TRBJ1-1|13|NA|TRBV7-9
CASSLQRDTEAFF
TGTGCCAGCAGCTTACAGAGGGACACTGAAGCTTTCTTT
>NA|TRBJ2-1|14|few|TRBV29-1
CSVAPSSAYNEQFF
TGCAGCGTTGCTCCCTCGTCAGCGTACAATGAGCAGTTCTTC
>NA|TRBJ2-1|14|NA|TRBV10-3
CAISEEFSYNEQFF
TGTGCCATCAGTGAGGAATTCTCCTACAATGAGCAGTTCTTC
>TRBD1|TRBJ1-2|14|few|TRBV6-5
CASSYEGQGYGYTF
TGTGCCAGCAGTTACGAGGGACAGGGCTATGGCTACACCTTC
>NA|TRBJ1-1|15|few|TRBV4-1
CASSQYVGVSTEAFF
TGCGCCAGCAGCCAGTATGTGGGGGTTAGCACTGAAGCTTTCTTT
>NA|TRBJ1-4|17|few|TRBV4-1
CASSQDRRVSRNEKLFF
TGCGCCAGCAGCCAAGACAGGAGGGTCAGTAGGAATGAAAAACTGTTTTTT
>NA|TRBJ2-4|16|NA|TRBV18
CASSPIPGAVTDIQYF
TGTGCCAGCTCACCGATCCCGGGGGCTGTTACTGACATTCAGTACTTC
>TRBD1|TRBJ2-2|16|few|TRBV11-2
CASSARQGVNTGELFF
TGTGCCAGCAGCGCCCGACAGGGGGTGAACACCGGGGAGCTGTTTTTT
>NA|TRBJ1-2|15|NA|TRBV6-1
CASSEASGANYGYTF
TGTGCCAGCAGTGAAGCGAGTGGGGCCAACTATGGCTACACCTTC
>NA|TRBJ1-4|11|NA|TRBV29-1
CSVEANEKLFF
TGCAGCGTTGAAGCTAATGAAAAACTGTTTTTT
>NA|TRBJ2-7|16|NA|TRBV3-1
CASSQGPSRALYEQYF
TGTGCCAGCAGCCAAGGCCCTAGCCGGGCCCTCTACGAGCAGTACTTC
>NA|TRBJ1-5|13|many|TRBV20-1
CSATGTTNQPQHF
TGCAGTGCTACAGGGACAACCAATCAGCCCCAGCATTTT
>NA|TRBJ2-2|17|many|TRBV7-3
CASSLKGVRPNTGELFF
TGTGCCAGCAGCTTAAAGGGTGTAAGGCCGAACACCGGGGAGCTGTTTTTT
>NA|TRBJ2-7|15|NA|TRBV21-1
CASSSDRRGSYEQYF
TGTGCCAGCAGCTCGGACAGGCGGGGTTCCTACGAGCAGTACTTC
>NA|TRBJ2-7|14|NA|TRBV7-9
CASSLEGRGGEQYF
TGTGCCAGCAGCTTAGAGGGCAGGGGTGGCGAGCAGTACTTC
>NA|TRBJ2-7|14|few|TRBV20-1
CSAHHRPASYEQYF
TGCAGTGCGCACCACCGACCCGCCTCCTACGAGCAGTACTTC
>TRBD2|TRBJ2-2|17|many|TRBV9
CASSVARGLGYTGELFF
TGTGCCAGCAGCGTAGCTCGGGGACTAGGTTACACCGGGGAGCTGTTTTTT